The sequence of this T cell receptor beta chain was determined in a study of shared clonotypes between healthy human individuals. Across the study: The cohort had two women and a few men, ages 18 to 49. Study-level findings and limits: Researchers found naive subsets generally carried larger estimated richness than memory subsets. Limitation of the genetic and exposure-history diversity represented came from the few donors.

The method was immunoSEQ multiplex PCR; TCRdb's version includes in-frame clones alone and lacks a portion of them. The data show about 2.3 million clones, with 80% to 95% seen just once and around 0.38% held by the top ten. About this clone: Antigen specificity is unknown.

Participating donors were healthy, HIV-negative adults free of recent acute infections or vaccinations. Deletions cut 2 bases from V and 8 bases from J, with 21 bases between. Per the germline V gene, CDR1 is SGHTA and CDR2 is FQGTGA. The CDR3 covers 16 residues. The receptor was isolated from a man between 18 and 35 years old in good health. Some clones in this sample may be carry-over from other donors' samples. This chain joins TRBV7-3 and TRBJ1-1; tentatively, D is TRBD1 (5 bases). Material: naive CD4+ T cells from PBMCs. Sample subset: CD45RA+ positively selected. The CDR3 region is CASSLDASGGHVEAFF. In DNA form, the CDR3 reads TGTGCCAGCAGCTTAGACGCTTCCGGGGGTCACGTGGAAGCTTTCTTT.